This TCR beta chain comes out of a study of T cells in narcolepsy. Across the study: Donors had narcolepsy type 1 or type 2, or were healthy controls.

This clone was detected once. Its specificity is not known. Measured with immunoSEQ multiplex PCR; TCRdb has only the in-frame clones, and not every one. The sample gives approximately 16,000 clones, 72% of which show up once; 11% to 15% is in the top ten. Study-wide results and limits: Same-patient CSF and blood CD4+ T cell clonotypes included HCRT-specific and TRIB2-specific autoreactive ones.

This receptor was obtained from a human donor with narcolepsy. The sample taken for sequencing was CD45RA- memory CD8+ T cells from PBMCs.

In DNA form, the CDR3 reads TGTGCCAGCAGCAGGGGACAGATGGGCGCCGGGGAGCTGTTTTTT. Protein: CASSRGQMGAGELFF. The chain employs TRBV2 and TRBJ2-2, with 7 bases fitting TRBD1. Germline CDR1 is SNHLY and CDR2 is FYNNEI. The V gene end was trimmed by 6 bases and the J gene end by 6 bases; junction bases not matched to a gene: 10. The CDR3 has 15 residues.